The clone carrying this T cell receptor beta chain was observed at least ten times. Its matching antigen is unknown. With 6 bases clipped from V and 2 bases from J, the junction kept 9 bases outside the gene matches. This CDR3 is built from 14 residues. Germline lookup yields CDR1 DFQATT and CDR2 SNEGSKA (reference sequence). The record originates from a study of CD8 T cells in ankylosing spondylitis. General study points: Disease-linked clones reportedly concentrated significantly in matched ankylosing spondylitis synovial fluid. Ankylosing spondylitis blood appeared to carry a characteristic TCR beta motif of under ten highly homologous variants.

TCRdb itself ran the 5' RACE reads through MiXCR, one entry per CDR3 protein. The sample lists approximately 130,000 distinct CDR3 sequences; over 10% were seen once. Sequences were obtained from blood, either unsorted or a sorted T cell fraction (not recorded which). The J gene is TRBJ2-5, the V gene TRBV20-1; TRBD1 matches at 7 bases. The sequence derives from a female donor with ankylosing spondylitis or in good health (not recorded which). The chain's CDR3 is CSALDRVKQETQYF. The CDR3 DNA reads TGCAGTGCCCTCGACAGGGTAAAACAAGAGACCCAGTACTTC.